The entry below describes one T cell receptor (beta chain). Its antigen is unidentified. The ends were cut back, 5 bases at V and 1 base at J, with 14 bases in the middle. Germline CDR1 reads SEHNR; CDR2 reads FQNEAQ (reference sequence). CDR3 length equals 15 residues. The sample comes from a study of shared clonotypes between healthy human individuals. Notes on the study in general: Memory subsets generally showed smaller estimated richness than naive subsets did. The represented genetic and exposure-history diversity was limited by the small number of donors. Among donors, the sharing of clonotypes was expected to be influenced by sequencing depth.

Naive CD8 cells, CD45RO-negative and positively selected for CCR7, excluded terminally differentiated effector memory CD45RA+ cells. Generated by immunoSEQ multiplex PCR, the TCRdb table keeps only in-frame clones and is missing some. The sample shows 800,000 or so clones, 90% to 98% of them seen only once. This TCR was recovered from a man aged 30-40 years in good health. The chain carries TRBV7-9 and TRBJ2-5; D is ambiguous. Sequencing input: naive CD8+ T cells sorted from blood. CDR3 region: CASSPPGFTQETQYF. CDR3 DNA sequence: TGTGCCAGCAGCCCCCCAGGATTCACCCAAGAGACCCAGTACTTC. The whole variable domain, filled in from reference TRBV7-9 and TRBJ2-5, reads DTGVSQNPRHKITKRGQNVTFRCDPISEHNRLYWYRQTLGQGPEFLTYFQNEAQLEKSRLLSDRFSAERPKGSFSTLEIQRTEQGDSAMYLCASSPPGFTQETQYFGPGTRLLVL.